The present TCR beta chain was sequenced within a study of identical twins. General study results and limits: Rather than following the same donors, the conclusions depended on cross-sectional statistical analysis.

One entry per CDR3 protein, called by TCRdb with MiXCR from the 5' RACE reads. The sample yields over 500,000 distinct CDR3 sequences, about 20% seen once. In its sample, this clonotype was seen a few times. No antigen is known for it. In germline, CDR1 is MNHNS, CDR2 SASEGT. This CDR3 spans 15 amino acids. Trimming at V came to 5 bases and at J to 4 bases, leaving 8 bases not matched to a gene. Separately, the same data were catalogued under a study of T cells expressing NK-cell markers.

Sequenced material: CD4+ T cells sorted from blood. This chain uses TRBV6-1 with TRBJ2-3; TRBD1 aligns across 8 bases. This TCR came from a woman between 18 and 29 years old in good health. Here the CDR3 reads CASSLSRGQADTQYF. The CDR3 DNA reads TGTGCCAGCAGTCTCAGCAGGGGGCAGGCAGATACGCAGTATTTT.